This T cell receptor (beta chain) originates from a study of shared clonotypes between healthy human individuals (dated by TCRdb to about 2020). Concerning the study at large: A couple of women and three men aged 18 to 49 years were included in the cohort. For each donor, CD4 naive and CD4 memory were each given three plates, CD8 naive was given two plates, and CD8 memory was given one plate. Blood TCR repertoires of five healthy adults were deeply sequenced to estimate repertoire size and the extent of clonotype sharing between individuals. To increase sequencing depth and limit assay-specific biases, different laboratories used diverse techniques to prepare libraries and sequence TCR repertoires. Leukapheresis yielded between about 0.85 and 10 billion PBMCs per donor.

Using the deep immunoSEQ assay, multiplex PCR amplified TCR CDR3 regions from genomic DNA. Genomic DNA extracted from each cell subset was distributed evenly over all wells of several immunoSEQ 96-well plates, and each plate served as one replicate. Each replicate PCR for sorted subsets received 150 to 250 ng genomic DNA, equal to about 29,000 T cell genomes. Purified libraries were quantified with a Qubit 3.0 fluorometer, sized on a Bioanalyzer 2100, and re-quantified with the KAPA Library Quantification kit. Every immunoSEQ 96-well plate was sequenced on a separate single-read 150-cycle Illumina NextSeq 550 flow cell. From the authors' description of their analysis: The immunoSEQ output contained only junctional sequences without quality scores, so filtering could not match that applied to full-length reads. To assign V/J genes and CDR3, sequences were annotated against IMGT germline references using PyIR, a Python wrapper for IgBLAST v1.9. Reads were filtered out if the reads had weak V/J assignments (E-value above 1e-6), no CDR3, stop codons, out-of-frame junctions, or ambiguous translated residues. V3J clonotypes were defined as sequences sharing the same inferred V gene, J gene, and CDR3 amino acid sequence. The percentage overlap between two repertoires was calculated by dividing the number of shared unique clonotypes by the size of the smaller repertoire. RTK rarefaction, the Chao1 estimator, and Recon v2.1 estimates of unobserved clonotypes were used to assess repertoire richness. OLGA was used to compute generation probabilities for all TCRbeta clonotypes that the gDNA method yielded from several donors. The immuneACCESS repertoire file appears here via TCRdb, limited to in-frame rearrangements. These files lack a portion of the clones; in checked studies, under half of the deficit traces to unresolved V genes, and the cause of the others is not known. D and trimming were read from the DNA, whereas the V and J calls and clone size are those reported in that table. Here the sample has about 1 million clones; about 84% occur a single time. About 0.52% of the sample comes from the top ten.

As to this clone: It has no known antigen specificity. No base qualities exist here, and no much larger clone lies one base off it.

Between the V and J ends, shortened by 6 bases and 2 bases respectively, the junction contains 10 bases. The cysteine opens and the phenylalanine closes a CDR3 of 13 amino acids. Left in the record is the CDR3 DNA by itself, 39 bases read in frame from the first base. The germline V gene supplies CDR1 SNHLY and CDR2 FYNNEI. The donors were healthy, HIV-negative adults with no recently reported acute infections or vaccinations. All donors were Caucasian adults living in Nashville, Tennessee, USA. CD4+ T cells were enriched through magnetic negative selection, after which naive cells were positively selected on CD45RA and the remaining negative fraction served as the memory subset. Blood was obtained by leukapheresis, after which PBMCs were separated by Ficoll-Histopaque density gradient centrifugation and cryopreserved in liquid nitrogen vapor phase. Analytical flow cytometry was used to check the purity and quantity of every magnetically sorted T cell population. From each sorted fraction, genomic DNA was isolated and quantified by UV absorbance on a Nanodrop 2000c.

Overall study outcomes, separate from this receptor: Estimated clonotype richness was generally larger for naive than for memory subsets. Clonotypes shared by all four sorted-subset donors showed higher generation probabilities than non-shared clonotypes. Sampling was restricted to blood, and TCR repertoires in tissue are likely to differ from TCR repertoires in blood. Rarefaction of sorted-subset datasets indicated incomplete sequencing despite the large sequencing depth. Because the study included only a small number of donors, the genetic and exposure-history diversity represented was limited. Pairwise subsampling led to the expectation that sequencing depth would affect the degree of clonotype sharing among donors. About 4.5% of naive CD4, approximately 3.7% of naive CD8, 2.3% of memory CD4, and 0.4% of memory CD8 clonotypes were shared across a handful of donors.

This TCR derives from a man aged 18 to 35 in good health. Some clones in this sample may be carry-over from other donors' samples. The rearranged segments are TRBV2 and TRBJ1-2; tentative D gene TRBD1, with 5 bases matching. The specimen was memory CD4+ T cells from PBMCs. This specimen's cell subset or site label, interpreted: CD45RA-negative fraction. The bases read TGTGCCAGCAGCCCACAGGCCAACTATGGCTACACCTTC. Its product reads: CASSPQANYGYTF.